The 28 T cell receptor beta chains presented below share a single source sample, sequenced in a study of blood T cell repertoires in COVID-19. Libraries were prepared by immunoSEQ multiplex PCR; TCRdb keeps only in-frame clonotypes and omits some of them. The data contain 300,000 to 450,000 clones, 88% of them singletons. Sequenced material: PBMCs or T cells enriched from blood (not recorded which). The receptors here all came from a woman between 18 and 29 years old who had recovered from COVID-19.

The chain has TRBV2 and TRBJ1-1, with TRBD1 as a possible D gene (5 bases). The V end was cut by 2 bases, the J end by 5 bases, with 15 bases between. CDR1 and CDR2 from the germline V gene are SNHLY and FYNNEI. The CDR3 extends over 15 amino acids. CDR3 DNA: TGTGCCAGCAGTGAATCCTTGGGGCGGTCAACTGAAGCTTTCTTT. Amino acids: CASSESLGRSTEAFF.

The V call is TRBV20-1, the J call TRBJ1-5; TRBD1 aligns across 7 bases. Germline CDR1 and CDR2: DFQATT and SNEGSKA (reference sequence). The trim removed 5 bases at V and 7 bases at J, leaving 8 bases unmatched. CDR3 length equals 13 residues. The CDR3 region has the DNA TGCAGTGCTGGTGACAGGGTCAGGCAGCCCCAGCATTTT. Translating gives CSAGDRVRQPQHF.

This clone was found once. The chain couples TRBV30 to TRBJ1-6; D is perhaps TRBD1 (5 bases). V shed 3 bases and J shed 3 bases, with 15 bases lying between them. CDR3 length: 16 residues. CDR1 and CDR2 from the germline V gene are GTSNPN and SVGIG (reference sequence). The CDR3 loop is CAWRHQGNVYNSPLHF. DNA of the CDR3: TGTGCCTGGAGACATCAGGGAAATGTCTATAATTCACCCCTCCACTTT.

The chain recombines TRBV7-6 with TRBJ1-3, with 12 nucleotides matching TRBD1. The CDR3 covers 15 residues. Germline CDR1 and CDR2: SGHVS and FNYEAQ. Germline trimming cut 4 bases from V and 7 bases from J; bases unmatched to any gene: 5. The CDR3 here is CASSSGQGAMNTIYF. The CDR3 coding sequence is TGTGCCAGCAGCTCGGGACAGGGGGCTATGAACACCATATATTTT.

This chain connects TRBV9 to TRBJ1-4, with 7 bases matching TRBD1. This CDR3 region has 14 residues. Germline V gene lookup returns CDR1 SGDLS and CDR2 YYNGEE. V lost 4 bases and J lost 7; bases outside the gene matches: 7. CDR3 region: CASSLTGVSEKLFF. The CDR3 bases are TGTGCCAGCAGCCTCACAGGGGTTAGTGAAAAACTGTTTTTT.

V is TRBV20-1 and J is TRBJ2-5; D is uncertain. Germline-derived CDR1 and CDR2 are DFQATT and SNEGSKA (reference sequence). The CDR3 runs 10 residues. V lost 6 bases and J lost 0, with 2 bases in between. CDR3 loop: CSAYQETQYF. As DNA, the CDR3 is TGCAGTGCCTACCAAGAGACCCAGTACTTC.

This chain uses TRBV19 with TRBJ1-1, with D possibly TRBD1 on 5 matching bases. The V and J ends lost 2 bases and 6 bases respectively, with 10 bases between them. The CDR3 is 13 residues long. From germline, CDR1 is LNHDA and CDR2 SQIVND (reference sequence). Written as DNA, the CDR3 is TGTGCCAGTAGTATACGACAGTACGCTGAAGCTTTCTTT. Translation gives CASSIRQYAEAFF.

The V call is TRBV5-4, the J call TRBJ2-2; D possibly corresponds to TRBD1 (6 bases). From germline, CDR1 is SGHNT and CDR2 YYREEE (reference sequence). The CDR3 spans 15 residues. Trimming left V 2 bases short and J 4 bases short, with 12 bases between. CDR3 sequence reads: CASSLSGGRTGELFF. CDR3 sequence (DNA): TGTGCCAGCAGCTTAAGTGGGGGCCGCACCGGGGAGCTGTTTTTT.

The rearrangement links TRBV20-1 to TRBJ1-1; D is ambiguous. Between the trimmed V and J ends, which lost 4 bases and 6 bases, there was a span of 9 bases. CDR1 is DFQATT and CDR2 is SNEGSKA in the germline V gene (reference sequence). The CDR3 runs to 11 residues. The CDR3 nucleotides are TGCAGTGCTAACCCCGGGGCTGAAGCTTTCTTT. Its protein product is CSANPGAEAFF.

V and J are TRBV3-1 (or the pseudogene TRBV3-2) and TRBJ1-2, with D perhaps matching TRBD1 (5 bases). The CDR3 consists of 14 residues. Germline CDR1 is LGHDT and CDR2 is YNNKEL (reference sequence). The V end was cut by 1 base, the J end by 8 bases, with 14 bases between. The DNA for the CDR3 is TGTGCCAGCAGCCAAGGGGGCCCTTTGGGCGGCTACACCTTC. It translates to CASSQGGPLGGYTF.

The rearrangement links TRBV5-1 to TRBJ1-1; D not certain. V gave up 1 base and J gave up 5 bases, with 12 bases separating them. CDR3 size: 14 residues. The V gene's germline CDR1 is SGHRS and CDR2 YFSETQ. The CDR3 sequence is CASSLKNSGTEAFF. The DNA of the CDR3 is TGCGCCAGCAGCTTGAAGAATTCCGGGACTGAAGCTTTCTTT.

The CDR3 nucleotides read TGTGCCAGCACCGTCAGGGGTAACTCTGGAAACACCATATATTTT. Protein sequence: CASTVRGNSGNTIYF. The chain is built from TRBV7-6 and TRBJ1-3; a possible D gene is TRBD1 (6 bases). The germline CDR1 and CDR2 sequences are SGHVS and FNYEAQ. The CDR3 is made up of 15 amino acids. Trimming took 7 bases from V and 0 from J, leaving 13 bases between them.

The chain joins TRBV20-1 to TRBJ1-2, with TRBD1 identical over 9 bases. There are 13 residues in the CDR3. Germline V gene sequence: CDR1 DFQATT, CDR2 SNEGSKA (reference sequence). Unmatched junction bases numbered 7, after V lost 3 bases and J lost 8 bases. Here the CDR3 DNA reads TGCAGTGCTAGTCTACAGGGGGCATTGGGCTACACCTTC. This sequence encodes CSASLQGALGYTF.

The chain couples TRBV3-1 (or the pseudogene TRBV3-2) to TRBJ2-7, with TRBD2 matching over 8 bases. The germline gives CDR1 LGHDT, CDR2 YNNKEL (reference sequence). This CDR3 region has 20 residues. V lost 4 bases to trimming and J lost 4 bases; unmatched junction nucleotides: 24. Written as DNA, the CDR3 is TGTGCCAGCAGCCGACACGGTGGGGACGGAGTTTCTAGCGGGTTGTACGAGCAGTACTTC. This sequence encodes CASSRHGGDGVSSGLYEQYF.

The chain uses TRBV15 and TRBJ1-4; D is perhaps TRBD1 (5 bases). Trimming left V 4 bases short and J 0 bases short, with 9 bases between. This CDR3 comprises 15 residues. CDR1 and CDR2 (germline): LNHNV, YYDKDF (reference sequence). The CDR3 DNA is TGTGCCACCAGCAACTTCAGGGCAACTAATGAAAAACTGTTTTTT. This codes for CATSNFRATNEKLFF.

The chain employs TRBV7-2 and TRBJ1-1, with 9 bases that match TRBD1. Germline loops: CDR1 SGHTA, CDR2 FQGNSA. The length of the CDR3 is 15 residues. Trimming took 4 bases from V and 1 from J; bases not matched to a gene: 4. The CDR3: CASSSRQGGNTEAFF. The CDR3 DNA reads TGTGCCAGCAGCTCCCGACAGGGGGGGAACACTGAAGCTTTCTTT.

This sequence joins TRBV7-9 and TRBJ2-7; D possibly corresponds to TRBD1 (6 bases). Trimming took off 5 bases at V and 2 bases at J, with 10 bases between the two ends. The CDR3 length is 13 residues. The germline V gene encodes CDR1 SEHNR and CDR2 FQNEAQ (reference sequence). CDR3 nucleotides: TGTGCCAGCAGCCTTACAGGGACCTACGAGCAGTACTTC. Protein product: CASSLTGTYEQYF.

The gene calls are TRBV25-1 and TRBJ2-6, with D possibly TRBD2 on 6 matching bases. The CDR3 runs 17 residues. V gave up 2 bases and J gave up 2 bases, with 13 bases separating them. CDR1 and CDR2 (germline): MGHDK, SYGVNS. The CDR3, as DNA: TGTGCCAGCAGTGAAGGAGGGCGGACGACTGGGGCCAACGTCCTGACTTTC. As protein: CASSEGGRTTGANVLTF.

This clone was detected only a few times. This rearrangement joins TRBV2 to TRBJ1-5; 9 bases line up with TRBD1. The germline CDR1 and CDR2 sequences are SNHLY and FYNNEI. The CDR3 runs to 15 residues. J lost 6 bases, V lost 6 bases, and 9 bases had no gene match. In nucleotides, the CDR3 is TGTGCCAGCAGGGCCGGGACAGGGAACTTTCAGCCCCAGCATTTT. Amino acid sequence: CASRAGTGNFQPQHF.

The chain joins TRBV6-5 to TRBJ2-5; the match to TRBD1 covers 8 bases. V dropped 7 bases and J dropped 4; count of bases not matched to a gene: 5. The CDR3 spans 13 residues. The germline V gene has CDR1 MNHEY and CDR2 SVGAGI. The CDR3 reads CASTRTGRETQYF. CDR3 in DNA: TGTGCCAGCACTAGGACAGGGAGAGAGACCCAGTACTTC.

The CDR3 loop reads CASSLIGVDTEAFF. Here the CDR3 DNA reads TGCGCCAGCAGCTTGATAGGGGTGGACACTGAAGCTTTCTTT. This chain links TRBV5-1 with TRBJ1-1, with D maybe TRBD1 (5 bases). The CDR3 spans 14 residues. V was trimmed by 1 base and J by 3 bases, leaving 10 bases between them. The germline V gene encodes CDR1 SGHRS and CDR2 YFSETQ.

This clone was counted between two and nine times. V gene TRBV7-9 combines with J gene TRBJ1-6; 9 bases match TRBD1. V shed 5 bases and J 7 bases; nucleotides not matched to a gene: 3. This CDR3 spans 14 amino acids. Per the germline V gene, CDR1 is SEHNR and CDR2 is FQNEAQ (reference sequence). The CDR3 region has the DNA TGTGCCAGCAGCCTCGGGACAGGGAATTCACCCCTCCACTTT. Translating it yields CASSLGTGNSPLHF.

The chain combines TRBV2 with TRBJ1-2; D is undetermined. This CDR3 has 13 amino acids. The germline V gene has CDR1 SNHLY and CDR2 FYNNEI. Trimming shortened V by 7 bases and J by 8 bases, and 17 bases separated the two germline ends. CDR3 residues: CASTLGNRGGYTF. The CDR3 DNA reads TGTGCCAGCACCCTTGGAAATCGAGGGGGCTACACCTTC.

In DNA, the CDR3 is TGCAGCGGGGGACAGGGTGACTCTGGAAACACCATATATTTT. Its protein product is CSGGQGDSGNTIYF. V and J are TRBV29-1 and TRBJ1-3; TRBD1 matches at 9 bases. Germline V gene data show CDR1 as SQVTM and CDR2 as ANQGSEA. CDR3 length: 14 amino acids. V shed 7 bases, J shed 0 bases, and the junction held 4 bases outside the gene matches.

This clone came up once. The chain is built from TRBV3-1 (or the pseudogene TRBV3-2) and TRBJ2-5; no reliable D call. Trimming took 1 base from V and 5 from J, leaving 14 bases between them. Germline loops: CDR1 LGHDT, CDR2 YNNKEL (reference sequence). CDR3 length: 15 residues. CDR3 nucleotide sequence: TGTGCCAGCAGCCAAGTTGGAGCAAACGGGGAGACCCAGTACTTC. Amino acid sequence: CASSQVGANGETQYF.

CDR3 sequence (DNA): TGTGCCAGCAGCGTAGGTGGTCTGGCCGAGCAGTACTTC. This sequence encodes CASSVGGLAEQYF. V and J are TRBV9 and TRBJ2-7; D unclear. Germline V gene sequence: CDR1 SGDLS, CDR2 YYNGEE. The CDR3 has 13 amino acids. Trimming took off 0 bases at V and 6 bases at J, with 10 bases between the two ends.

This clone came up a few times. The chain has TRBV24-1 and TRBJ1-2; 10 bases are a match to TRBD1. Trimming took 5 bases from V and 4 from J; bases not matched to a gene: 6. In germline, CDR1 is KGHDR, CDR2 SFDVKD. This CDR3 comprises 15 residues. Written as DNA, the CDR3 is TGTGCCACCAGTGGGGGACAGGGGACCATCTATGGCTACACCTTC. It yields the protein CATSGGQGTIYGYTF.

J is TRBJ2-7 and V is TRBV6-5; 7 nucleotides line up with TRBD1. This CDR3 is built from 11 residues. Germline assignment: CDR1 MNHEY and CDR2 SVGAGI. V lost 7 bases and J lost 6; bases outside the gene matches: 3. The CDR3 sequence is CASKRGREQYF. CDR3 DNA sequence: TGTGCCAGCAAAAGGGGGCGCGAGCAGTACTTC.